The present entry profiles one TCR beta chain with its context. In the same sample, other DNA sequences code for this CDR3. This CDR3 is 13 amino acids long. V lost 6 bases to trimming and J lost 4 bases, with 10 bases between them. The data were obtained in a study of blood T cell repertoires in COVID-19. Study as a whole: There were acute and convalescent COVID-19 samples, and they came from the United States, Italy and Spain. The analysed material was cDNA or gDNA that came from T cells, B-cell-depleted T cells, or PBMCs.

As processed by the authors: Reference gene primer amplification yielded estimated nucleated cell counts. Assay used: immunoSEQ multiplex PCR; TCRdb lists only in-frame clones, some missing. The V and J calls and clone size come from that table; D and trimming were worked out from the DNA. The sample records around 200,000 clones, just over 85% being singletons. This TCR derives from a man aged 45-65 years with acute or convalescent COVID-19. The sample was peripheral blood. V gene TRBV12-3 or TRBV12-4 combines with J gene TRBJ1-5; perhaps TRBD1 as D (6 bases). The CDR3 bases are TGTGCCAGCAGCGGACAGAATAATCAGCCCCAGCATTTT. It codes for CASSGQNNQPQHF.